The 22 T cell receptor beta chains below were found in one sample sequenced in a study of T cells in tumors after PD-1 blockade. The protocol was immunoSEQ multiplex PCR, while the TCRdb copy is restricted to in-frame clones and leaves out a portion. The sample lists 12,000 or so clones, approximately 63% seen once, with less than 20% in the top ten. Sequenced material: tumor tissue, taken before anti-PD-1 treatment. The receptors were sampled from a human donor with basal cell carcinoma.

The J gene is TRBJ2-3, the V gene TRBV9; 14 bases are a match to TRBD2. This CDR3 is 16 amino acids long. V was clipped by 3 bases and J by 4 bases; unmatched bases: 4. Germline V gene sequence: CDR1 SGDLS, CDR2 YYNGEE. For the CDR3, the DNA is TGTGCCAGCAGCGGTGGACTAGCGGGAGGCTCAGATACGCAGTATTTT. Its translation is CASSGGLAGGSDTQYF.

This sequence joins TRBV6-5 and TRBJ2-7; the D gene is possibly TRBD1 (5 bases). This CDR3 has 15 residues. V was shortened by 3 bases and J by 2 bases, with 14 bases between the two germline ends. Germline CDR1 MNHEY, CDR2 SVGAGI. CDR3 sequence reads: CASSYRGQSPYEQYF. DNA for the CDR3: TGTGCCAGCAGTTATAGGGGCCAAAGCCCCTACGAGCAGTACTTC.

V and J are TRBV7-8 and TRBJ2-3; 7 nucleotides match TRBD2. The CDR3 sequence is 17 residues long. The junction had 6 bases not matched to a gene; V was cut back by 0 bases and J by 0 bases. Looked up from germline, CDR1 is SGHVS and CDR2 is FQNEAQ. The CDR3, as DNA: TGTGCCAGCAGCTTAGCGTACCTTAGCGGGAGCACAGATACGCAGTATTTT. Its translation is CASSLAYLSGSTDTQYF.

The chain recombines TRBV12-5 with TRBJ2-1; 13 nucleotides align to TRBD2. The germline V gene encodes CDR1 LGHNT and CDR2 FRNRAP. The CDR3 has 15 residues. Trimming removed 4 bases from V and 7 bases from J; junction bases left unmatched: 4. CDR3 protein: CASGWGGLAGNEQFF. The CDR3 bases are TGTGCTAGTGGTTGGGGGGGACTAGCGGGGAATGAGCAGTTCTTC.

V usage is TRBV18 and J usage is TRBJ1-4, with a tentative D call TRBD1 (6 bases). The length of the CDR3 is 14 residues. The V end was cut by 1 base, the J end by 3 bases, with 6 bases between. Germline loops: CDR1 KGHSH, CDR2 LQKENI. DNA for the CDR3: TGTGCCAGCTCACCACAGGGGGCTAATGAAAAACTGTTTTTT. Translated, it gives CASSPQGANEKLFF.

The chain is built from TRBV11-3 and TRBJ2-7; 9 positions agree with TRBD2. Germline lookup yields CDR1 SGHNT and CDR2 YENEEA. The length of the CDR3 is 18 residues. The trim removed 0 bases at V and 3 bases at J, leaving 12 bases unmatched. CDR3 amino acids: CASSLETSGIHVYYEQYF. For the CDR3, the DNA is TGTGCCAGCAGCTTAGAGACTAGCGGCATACACGTATACTACGAGCAGTACTTC.

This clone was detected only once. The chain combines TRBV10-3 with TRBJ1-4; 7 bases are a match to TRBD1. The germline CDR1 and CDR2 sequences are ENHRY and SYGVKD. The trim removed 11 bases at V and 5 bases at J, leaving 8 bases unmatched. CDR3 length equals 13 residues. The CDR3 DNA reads TGTGCCGCCCGGGACAGTACGAATGAAAAACTGTTTTTT. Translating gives CAARDSTNEKLFF.

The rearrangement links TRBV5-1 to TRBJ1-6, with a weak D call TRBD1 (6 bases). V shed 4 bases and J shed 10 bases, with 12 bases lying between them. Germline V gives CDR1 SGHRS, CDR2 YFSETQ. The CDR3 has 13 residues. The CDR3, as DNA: TGCGCCAGCAGCCCGGGACAAGGATCACCCCTCCACTTT. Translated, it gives CASSPGQGSPLHF.

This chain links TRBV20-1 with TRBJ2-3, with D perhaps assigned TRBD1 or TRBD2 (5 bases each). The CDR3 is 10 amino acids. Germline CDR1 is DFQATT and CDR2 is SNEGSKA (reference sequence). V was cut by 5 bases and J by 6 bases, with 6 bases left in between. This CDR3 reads CSAEGDTQYF. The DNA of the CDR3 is TGCAGTGCTGAGGGGGATACGCAGTATTTT.

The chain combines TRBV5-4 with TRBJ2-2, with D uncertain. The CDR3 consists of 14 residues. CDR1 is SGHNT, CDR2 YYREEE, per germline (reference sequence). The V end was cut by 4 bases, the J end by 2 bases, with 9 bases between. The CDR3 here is CASSTWRNTGELFF. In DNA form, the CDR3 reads TGTGCCAGCAGCACCTGGCGAAACACCGGGGAGCTGTTTTTT.

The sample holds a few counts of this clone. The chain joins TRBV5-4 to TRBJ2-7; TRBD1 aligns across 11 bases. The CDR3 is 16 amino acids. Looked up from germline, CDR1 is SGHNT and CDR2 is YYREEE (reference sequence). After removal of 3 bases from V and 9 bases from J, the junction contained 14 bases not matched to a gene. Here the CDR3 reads CASSSIGQGAIFGQYF. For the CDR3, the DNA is TGTGCCAGCAGCTCTATCGGACAGGGGGCTATCTTTGGGCAGTACTTC. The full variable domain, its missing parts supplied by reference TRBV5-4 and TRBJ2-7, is ETGVTQSPTHLIKTRGQQVTLRCSSQSGHNTVSWYQQALGQGPQFIFQYYREEENGRGNFPPRFSGLQFPNYSSELNVNALELDDSALYLCASSSIGQGAIFGQYFGPGTRLTVT.

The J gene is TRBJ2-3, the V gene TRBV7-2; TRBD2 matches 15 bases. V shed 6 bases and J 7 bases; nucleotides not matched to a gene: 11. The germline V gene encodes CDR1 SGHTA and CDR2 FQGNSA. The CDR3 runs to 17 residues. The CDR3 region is CASSSVGLAGGPYTQYF. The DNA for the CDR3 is TGTGCCAGCAGTTCCGTCGGACTAGCGGGAGGGCCGTATACGCAGTATTTT.

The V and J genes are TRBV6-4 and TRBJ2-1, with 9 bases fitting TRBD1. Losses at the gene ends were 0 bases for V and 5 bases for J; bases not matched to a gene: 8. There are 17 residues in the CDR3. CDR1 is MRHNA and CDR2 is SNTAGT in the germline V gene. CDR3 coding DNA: TGTGCCAGCAGTGACTCGTTCAGGGGACAGGGAGACAATGAGCAGTTCTTC. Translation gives CASSDSFRGQGDNEQFF.

CDR3 region: CASSLARIWGQGTEAFF. In nucleotides, the CDR3 is TGCGCCAGCAGCTTGGCCAGAATCTGGGGCCAGGGGACTGAAGCTTTCTTT. The V call is TRBV5-1, the J call TRBJ1-1; perhaps TRBD1 as D (6 bases). Trimming took off 0 bases at V and 5 bases at J, with 20 bases between the two ends. Germline-derived CDR1 and CDR2 are SGHRS and YFSETQ. The CDR3 runs 17 residues.

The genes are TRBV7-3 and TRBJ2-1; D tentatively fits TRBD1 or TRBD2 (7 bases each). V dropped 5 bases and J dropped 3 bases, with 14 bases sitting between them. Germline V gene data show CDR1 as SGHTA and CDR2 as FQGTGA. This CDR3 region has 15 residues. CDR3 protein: CASSPQGGNYNEQFF. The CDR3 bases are TGTGCCAGCAGCCCCCAGGGGGGGAACTACAATGAGCAGTTCTTC.

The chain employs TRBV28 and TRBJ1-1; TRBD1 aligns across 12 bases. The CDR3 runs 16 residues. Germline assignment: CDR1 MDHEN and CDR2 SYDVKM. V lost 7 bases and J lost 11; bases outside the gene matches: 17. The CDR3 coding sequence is TGTGCCAGCATTACACTCCGGGACAGGGGGCGCGTCGTGGCTTTCTTT. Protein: CASITLRDRGRVVAFF. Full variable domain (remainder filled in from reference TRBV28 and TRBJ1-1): DVKVTQSSRYLVKRTGEKVFLECVQDMDHENMFWYRQDPGLGLRLIYFSYDVKMKEKGDIPEGYSVSREKKERFSLILESASTNQTSMYLCASITLRDRGRVVAFFGQGTRLTVV.

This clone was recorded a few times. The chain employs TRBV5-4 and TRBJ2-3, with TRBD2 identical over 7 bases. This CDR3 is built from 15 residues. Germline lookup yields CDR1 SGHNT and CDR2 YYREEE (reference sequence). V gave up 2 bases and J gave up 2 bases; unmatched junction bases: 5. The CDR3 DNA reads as TGTGCCAGCAGCTTTGAGCGGGGTTTCACAGATACGCAGTATTTT. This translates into CASSFERGFTDTQYF.

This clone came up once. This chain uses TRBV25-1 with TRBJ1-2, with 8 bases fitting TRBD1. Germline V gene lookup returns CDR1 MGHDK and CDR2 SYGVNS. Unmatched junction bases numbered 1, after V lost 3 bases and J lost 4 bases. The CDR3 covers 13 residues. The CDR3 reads CASSETGAYGYTF. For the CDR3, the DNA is TGTGCCAGCAGTGAGACAGGGGCCTATGGCTACACCTTC.

DNA for the CDR3: TGTGCCAGTAGCATACAGGTGATGAACACTGAAGCTTTCTTT. Protein sequence: CASSIQVMNTEAFF. The rearrangement links TRBV19 to TRBJ1-1; perhaps TRBD1 as D (5 bases). Per germline, CDR1 LNHDA and CDR2 SQIVND (reference sequence). This CDR3 contains 14 residues. V dropped 6 bases and J dropped 0 bases, with 11 bases sitting between them.

The CDR3 spells CASSPRTGPNTEAFF. The CDR3 bases are TGTGCCAGCAGCCCCCGGACAGGGCCCAACACTGAAGCTTTCTTT. The chain recombines TRBV11-1 with TRBJ1-1, with TRBD1 matching over 8 bases. The V gene end was trimmed by 5 bases and the J gene end by 2 bases; junction bases not matched to a gene: 7. Germline values: CDR1 SGHAT, CDR2 FQDESV (reference sequence). The CDR3 is 15 amino acids.

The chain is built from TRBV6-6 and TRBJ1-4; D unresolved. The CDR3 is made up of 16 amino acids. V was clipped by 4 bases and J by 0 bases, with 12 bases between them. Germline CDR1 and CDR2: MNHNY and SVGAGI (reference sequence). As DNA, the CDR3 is TGTGCCAGCAGTTCGACCTCGGGGTCAACTAATGAAAAACTGTTTTTT. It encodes CASSSTSGSTNEKLFF.

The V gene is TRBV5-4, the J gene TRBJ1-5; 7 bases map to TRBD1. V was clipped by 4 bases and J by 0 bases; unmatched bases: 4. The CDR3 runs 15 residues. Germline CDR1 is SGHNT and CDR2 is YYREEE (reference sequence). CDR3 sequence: CASSGGQFSNQPQHF. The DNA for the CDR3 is TGTGCCAGCAGCGGGGGACAGTTTAGCAATCAGCCCCAGCATTTT.